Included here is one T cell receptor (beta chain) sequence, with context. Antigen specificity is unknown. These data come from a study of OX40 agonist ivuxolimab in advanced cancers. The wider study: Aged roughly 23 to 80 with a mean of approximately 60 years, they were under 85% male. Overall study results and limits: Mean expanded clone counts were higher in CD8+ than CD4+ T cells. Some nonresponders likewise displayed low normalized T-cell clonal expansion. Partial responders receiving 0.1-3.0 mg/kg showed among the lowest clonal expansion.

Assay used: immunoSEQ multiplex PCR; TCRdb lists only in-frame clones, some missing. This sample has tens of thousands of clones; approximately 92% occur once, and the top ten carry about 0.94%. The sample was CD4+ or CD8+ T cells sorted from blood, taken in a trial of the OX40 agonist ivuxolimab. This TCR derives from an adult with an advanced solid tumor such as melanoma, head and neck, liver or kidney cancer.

In DNA, the CDR3 is TGTGCCAGCAGCTTAGAGGGACAGGTTTTTAATGCGCAGTACTTC. It specifies CASSLEGQVFNAQYF. The gene calls are TRBV11-2 and TRBJ2-7; 8 bases are shared with TRBD1. J gave up 9 bases and V 0 bases, and 10 bases lay outside the gene matches. The germline V gene encodes CDR1 SGHAT and CDR2 FQNNGV. The CDR3 covers 15 residues.